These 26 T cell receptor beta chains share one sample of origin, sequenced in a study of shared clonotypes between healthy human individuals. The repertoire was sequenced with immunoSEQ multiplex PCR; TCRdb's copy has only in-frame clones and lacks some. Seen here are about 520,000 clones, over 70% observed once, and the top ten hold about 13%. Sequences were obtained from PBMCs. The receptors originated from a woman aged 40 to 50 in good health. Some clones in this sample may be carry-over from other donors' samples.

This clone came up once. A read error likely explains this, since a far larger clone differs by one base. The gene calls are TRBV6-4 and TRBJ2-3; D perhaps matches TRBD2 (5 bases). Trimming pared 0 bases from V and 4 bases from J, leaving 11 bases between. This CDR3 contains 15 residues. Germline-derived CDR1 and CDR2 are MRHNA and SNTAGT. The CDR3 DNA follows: TGTGCCAGCAGTGACTCGAGTGGGAGTGCAGATACGCAGTATTTT. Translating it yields CASSDSSGSADTQYF.

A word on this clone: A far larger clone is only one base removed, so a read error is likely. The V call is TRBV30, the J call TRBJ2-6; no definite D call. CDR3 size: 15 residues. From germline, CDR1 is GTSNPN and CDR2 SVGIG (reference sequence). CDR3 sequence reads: CAWVLSFSGDNVLTF. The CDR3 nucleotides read TGTGCCTGGGTCCTGAGCTTCTCTGGGGACAACGTCCTGACTTTC.

CDR3 bases: TGTGCCAGCAGTGATGACAGGGGGCGCTTCGCTGAAGCTTTCTTT. As protein: CASSDDRGRFAEAFF. V is TRBV28 and J is TRBJ1-1; 10 positions agree with TRBD1. V shed 5 bases, J shed 6 bases, and the junction held 9 bases outside the gene matches. CDR1 and CDR2 (germline): MDHEN, SYDVKM. The CDR3 has 15 amino acids.

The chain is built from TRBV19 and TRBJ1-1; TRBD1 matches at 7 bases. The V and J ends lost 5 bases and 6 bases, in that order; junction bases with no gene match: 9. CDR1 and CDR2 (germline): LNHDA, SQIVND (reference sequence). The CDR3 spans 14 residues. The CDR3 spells CASSAYDREAEAFF. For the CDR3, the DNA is TGTGCCAGTAGTGCGTACGACAGGGAGGCTGAAGCTTTCTTT.

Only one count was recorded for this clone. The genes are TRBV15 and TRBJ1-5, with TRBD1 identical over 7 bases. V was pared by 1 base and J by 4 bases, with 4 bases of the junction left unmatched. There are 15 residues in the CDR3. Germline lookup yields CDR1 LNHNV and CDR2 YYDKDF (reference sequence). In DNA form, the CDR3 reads TGTGCCACCAGCAGAGGAGGGGGACAGAATCAGCCCCAGCATTTT. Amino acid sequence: CATSRGGGQNQPQHF.

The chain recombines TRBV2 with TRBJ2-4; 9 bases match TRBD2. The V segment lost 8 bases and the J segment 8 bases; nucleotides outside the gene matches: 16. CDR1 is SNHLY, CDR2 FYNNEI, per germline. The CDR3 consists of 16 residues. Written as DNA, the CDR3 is TGTGCCAGCTCCCTTATGGGGCGGGAGGGCGTGGACATTCAGTACTTC. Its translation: CASSLMGREGVDIQYF.

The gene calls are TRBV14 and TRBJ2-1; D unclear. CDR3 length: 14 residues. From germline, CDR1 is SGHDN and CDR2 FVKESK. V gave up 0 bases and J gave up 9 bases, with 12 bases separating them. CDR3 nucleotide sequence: TGTGCCAGCAGCCAAGATTCTAGGGTTGCTGAGCAGTTCTTC. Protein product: CASSQDSRVAEQFF.

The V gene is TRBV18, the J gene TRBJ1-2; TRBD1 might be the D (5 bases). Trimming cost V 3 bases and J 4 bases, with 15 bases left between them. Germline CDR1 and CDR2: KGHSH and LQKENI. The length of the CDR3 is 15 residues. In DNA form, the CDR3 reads TGTGCCAGCTCACCTCGTCCTGGGGCGGGCTATGGCTACACCTTC. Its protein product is CASSPRPGAGYGYTF.

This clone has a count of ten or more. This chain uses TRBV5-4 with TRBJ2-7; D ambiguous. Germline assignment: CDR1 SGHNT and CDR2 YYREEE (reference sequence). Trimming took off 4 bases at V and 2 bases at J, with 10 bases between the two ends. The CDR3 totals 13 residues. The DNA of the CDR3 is TGTGCCAGCAGCCCTTACCAAACCTACGAGCAGTACTTC. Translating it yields CASSPYQTYEQYF.

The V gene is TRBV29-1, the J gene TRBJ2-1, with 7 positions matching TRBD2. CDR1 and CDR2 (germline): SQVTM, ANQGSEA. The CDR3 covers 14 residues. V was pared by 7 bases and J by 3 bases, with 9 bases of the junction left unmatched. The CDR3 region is CSAEGGSIYNEQFF. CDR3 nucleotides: TGCAGCGCCGAGGGCGGGAGCATCTACAATGAGCAGTTCTTC.

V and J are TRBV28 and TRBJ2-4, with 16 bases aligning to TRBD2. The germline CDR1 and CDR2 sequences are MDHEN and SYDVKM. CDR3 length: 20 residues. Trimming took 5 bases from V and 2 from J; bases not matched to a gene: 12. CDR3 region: CASSRPGLAGGPGSKNIQYF. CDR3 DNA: TGTGCCAGCAGTCGACCGGGACTAGCGGGAGGGCCGGGGTCCAAAAACATTCAGTACTTC.

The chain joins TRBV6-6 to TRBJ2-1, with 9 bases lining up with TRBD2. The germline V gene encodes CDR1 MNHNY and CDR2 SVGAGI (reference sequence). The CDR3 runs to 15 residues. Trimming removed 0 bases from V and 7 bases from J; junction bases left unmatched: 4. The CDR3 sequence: CASSYSSGSENEQFF. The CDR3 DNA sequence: TGTGCCAGCAGTTACTCTAGCGGGAGTGAAAATGAGCAGTTCTTC.

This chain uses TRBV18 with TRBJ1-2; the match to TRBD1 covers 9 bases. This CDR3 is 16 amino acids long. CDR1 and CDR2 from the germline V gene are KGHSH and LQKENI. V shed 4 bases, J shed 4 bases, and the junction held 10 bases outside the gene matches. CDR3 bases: TGTGCCAGCTCACACCCTCGACAGGGGGTAAGCTATGGCTACACCTTC. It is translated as CASSHPRQGVSYGYTF.

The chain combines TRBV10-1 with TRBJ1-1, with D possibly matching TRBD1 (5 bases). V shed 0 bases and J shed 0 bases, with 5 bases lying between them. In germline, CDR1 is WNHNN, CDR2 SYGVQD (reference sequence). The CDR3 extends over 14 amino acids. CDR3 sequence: CASSESTVNTEAFF. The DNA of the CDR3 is TGCGCCAGCAGTGAGTCGACAGTGAACACTGAAGCTTTCTTT.

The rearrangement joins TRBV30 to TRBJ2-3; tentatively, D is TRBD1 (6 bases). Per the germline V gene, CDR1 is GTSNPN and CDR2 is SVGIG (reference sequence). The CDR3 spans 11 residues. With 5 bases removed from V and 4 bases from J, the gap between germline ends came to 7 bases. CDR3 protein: CAWSGADTQYF. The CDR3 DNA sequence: TGTGCCTGGTCAGGGGCAGATACGCAGTATTTT.

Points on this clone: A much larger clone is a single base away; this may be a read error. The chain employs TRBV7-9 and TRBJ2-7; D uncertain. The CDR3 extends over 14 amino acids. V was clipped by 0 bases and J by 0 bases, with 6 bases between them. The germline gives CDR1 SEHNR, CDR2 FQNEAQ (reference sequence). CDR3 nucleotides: TGTGCCAGCAGCTTAGCAGGAAGCTCCTACGAGCAGTACTTC. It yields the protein CASSLAGSSYEQYF. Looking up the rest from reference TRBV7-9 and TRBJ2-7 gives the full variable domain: DTGVSQNPRHKITKRGQNVTFRCDPISEHNRLYWYRQTLGQGPEFLTYFQNEAQLEKSRLLSDRFSAERPKGSFSTLEIQRTEQGDSAMYLCASSLAGSSYEQYFGPGTRLTVT.

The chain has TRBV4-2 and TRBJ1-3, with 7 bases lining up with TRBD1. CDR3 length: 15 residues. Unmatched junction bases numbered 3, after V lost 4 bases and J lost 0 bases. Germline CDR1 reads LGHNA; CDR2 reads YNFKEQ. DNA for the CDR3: TGTGCCAGCAGCCCCACAGGGGACTCTGGAAACACCATATATTTT. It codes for CASSPTGDSGNTIYF.

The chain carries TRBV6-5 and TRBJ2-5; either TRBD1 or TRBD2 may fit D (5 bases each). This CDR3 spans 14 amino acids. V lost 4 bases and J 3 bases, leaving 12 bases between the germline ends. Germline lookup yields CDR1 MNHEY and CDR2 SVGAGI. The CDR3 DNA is TGTGCCAGCAGTTCCGGGACGCCCAAAGAGACCCAGTACTTC. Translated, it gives CASSSGTPKETQYF.

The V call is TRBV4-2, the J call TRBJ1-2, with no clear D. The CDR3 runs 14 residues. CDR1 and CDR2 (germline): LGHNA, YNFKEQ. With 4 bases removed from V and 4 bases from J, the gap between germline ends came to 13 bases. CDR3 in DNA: TGTGCCAGCAGCCCAAGGACCCATTCCTATGGCTACACCTTC. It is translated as CASSPRTHSYGYTF.

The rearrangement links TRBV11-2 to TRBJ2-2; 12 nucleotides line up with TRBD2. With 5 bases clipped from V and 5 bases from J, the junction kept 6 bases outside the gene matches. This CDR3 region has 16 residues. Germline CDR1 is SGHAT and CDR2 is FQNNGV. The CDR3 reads CASSRLAGVSTGELFF. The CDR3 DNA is TGTGCCAGCAGCCGACTAGCGGGAGTTAGTACCGGGGAGCTGTTTTTT.

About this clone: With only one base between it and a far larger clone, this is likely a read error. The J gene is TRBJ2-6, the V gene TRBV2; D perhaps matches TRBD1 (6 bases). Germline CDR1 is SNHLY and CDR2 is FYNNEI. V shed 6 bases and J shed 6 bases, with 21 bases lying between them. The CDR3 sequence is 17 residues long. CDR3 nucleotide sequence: TGTGCCAGCAGCGGCTCCAGGGGAAAGACTGTGGCCAACGTCCTGACTTTC. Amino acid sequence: CASSGSRGKTVANVLTF.

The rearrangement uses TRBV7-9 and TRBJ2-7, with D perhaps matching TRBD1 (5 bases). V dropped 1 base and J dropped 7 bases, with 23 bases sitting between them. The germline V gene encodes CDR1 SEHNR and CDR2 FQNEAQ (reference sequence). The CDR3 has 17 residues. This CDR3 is CASSLGTTGIPSKEQYF. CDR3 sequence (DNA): TGTGCCAGCAGCTTAGGAACCACAGGAATACCCTCTAAGGAGCAGTACTTC.

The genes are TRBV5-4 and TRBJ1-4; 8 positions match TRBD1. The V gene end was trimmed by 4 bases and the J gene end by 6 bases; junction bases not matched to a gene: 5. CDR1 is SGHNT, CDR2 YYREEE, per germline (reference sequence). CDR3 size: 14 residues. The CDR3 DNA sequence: TGTGCCAGCAGCCCCCAGGGGGCTGATGAAAAACTGTTTTTT. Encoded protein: CASSPQGADEKLFF.

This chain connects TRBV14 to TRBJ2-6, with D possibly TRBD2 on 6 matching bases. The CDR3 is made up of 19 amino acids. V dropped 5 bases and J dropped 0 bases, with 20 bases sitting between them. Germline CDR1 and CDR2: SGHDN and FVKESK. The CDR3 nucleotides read TGTGCCAGCAGCTTACACGGGGGAAATTCGCTCTCTGGGGCCAACGTCCTGACTTTC. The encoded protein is CASSLHGGNSLSGANVLTF. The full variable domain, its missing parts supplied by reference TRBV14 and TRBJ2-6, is EAGVTQFPSHSVIEKGQTVTLRCDPISGHDNLYWYRRVMGKEIKFLLHFVKESKQDESGMPNNRFLAERTGGTYSTLKVQPAELEDSGVYFCASSLHGGNSLSGANVLTFGAGSRLTVL.

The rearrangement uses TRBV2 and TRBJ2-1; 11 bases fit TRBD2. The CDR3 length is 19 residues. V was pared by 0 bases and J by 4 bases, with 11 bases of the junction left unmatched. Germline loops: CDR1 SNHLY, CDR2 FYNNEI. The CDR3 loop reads CASSEALNAGTSGYNEQFF. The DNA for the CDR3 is TGTGCCAGCAGTGAAGCCCTCAACGCCGGGACTAGCGGTTACAATGAGCAGTTCTTC. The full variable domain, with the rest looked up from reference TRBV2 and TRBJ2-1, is EPEVTQTPSHQVTQMGQEVILRCVPISNHLYFYWYRQILGQKVEFLVSFYNNEISEKSEIFDDQFSVERPDGSNFTLKIRSTKLEDSAMYFCASSEALNAGTSGYNEQFFGPGTRLTVL.

The chain's CDR3 is CAISFPGGRKNIQYF. The CDR3 nucleotides are TGTGCCATCAGCTTCCCCGGCGGGAGGAAAAACATTCAGTACTTC. This chain uses TRBV28 with TRBJ2-4; TRBD2 matches at 8 bases. J lost 4 bases, V lost 10 bases, and 12 bases had no gene match. This CDR3 contains 15 residues. From germline, CDR1 is MDHEN and CDR2 SYDVKM.